This TCR beta chain was identified in a study of PD-1 blockade in mismatch repair-deficient tumors. Overall study context: All were previously treated, progressing patients with around 12 mismatch repair-deficient cancer types.

Some clones are missing from TCRdb's copy, which holds only in-frame ones; the method was immunoSEQ multiplex PCR. The table has 45,000 to 60,000 clones, around 82% seen once. Study-level points and caveats: After pembrolizumab, tumor-resident clones rose rapidly, then generally contracted before radiologic responses.

About this clone itself: Its specificity is unknown.

Germline lookup yields CDR1 SGHAT and CDR2 FQNNGV. The CDR3 is 14 residues long. V gave up 4 bases and J gave up 4 bases, with 14 bases separating them. The TCR sequence derives from an adult with mismatch repair-deficient cancer. Here the sequenced sample was peripheral blood, taken 4 weeks after starting pembrolizumab. The gene calls are TRBV11-2 and TRBJ2-7; D unclear. The CDR3: CASSSTPLGYEQYF. The CDR3 nucleotides read TGTGCCAGCAGCTCCACACCCCTGGGTTACGAGCAGTACTTC. Variable domain in full (rest from reference TRBV11-2 and TRBJ2-7): EAGVAQSPRYKIIEKRQSVAFWCNPISGHATLYWYQQILGQGPKLLIQFQNNGVVDDSQLPKDRFSAERLKGVDSTLKIQPAKLEDSAVYLCASSSTPLGYEQYFGPGTRLTVT.